Following are 10 T cell receptor beta chains from one sample sequenced in a study of cytomegalovirus exposure and HLA in healthy donors. Amplification used 60 Vbeta primers and 13 Jbeta primers. Clones were read by immunoSEQ multiplex PCR, and TCRdb kept only the in-frame ones, dropping some. Reported are fewer than 85,000 clones; the ten largest clones contain 5%. Sequencing was carried out using PBMCs. Every receptor here comes from a woman in her 40s in good health and CMV-seropositive.

This chain links TRBV15 with TRBJ1-1; 10 bases are a match to TRBD1. The germline V gene encodes CDR1 LNHNV and CDR2 YYDKDF (reference sequence). After removal of 11 bases from V and 5 bases from J, the junction contained 11 bases not matched to a gene. The CDR3 has 14 amino acids. Written as DNA, the CDR3 is TGTGCCTCCCGGGACAGGGGATTAGAAACTGAAGCTTTCTTT. Amino acids: CASRDRGLETEAFF.

The V and J genes are TRBV7-2 and TRBJ2-1; 13 bases are a match to TRBD2. V lost 4 bases and J lost 10; bases outside the gene matches: 10. In germline, CDR1 is SGHTA, CDR2 FQGNSA. The CDR3 is 16 residues long. The CDR3 loop reads CASSSAPGLAGNEQFF. CDR3 in DNA: TGTGCCAGCAGCTCAGCGCCGGGACTAGCGGGAAACGAGCAGTTCTTC.

V and J are TRBV28 and TRBJ1-2; the match to TRBD1 covers 7 bases. The V gene end was trimmed by 8 bases and the J gene end by 4 bases; junction bases not matched to a gene: 7. Looked up from germline, CDR1 is MDHEN and CDR2 is SYDVKM. CDR3 length: 13 residues. CDR3 residues: CASQGDSFYGYTF. The DNA for the CDR3 is TGTGCCAGCCAGGGGGACTCCTTCTATGGCTACACCTTC.

The rearrangement links TRBV7-9 to TRBJ1-4; D perhaps matches TRBD1 (6 bases). The V end was cut by 5 bases, the J end by 8 bases, with 21 bases between. This CDR3 has 16 amino acids. Germline V gene data show CDR1 as SEHNR and CDR2 as FQNEAQ (reference sequence). CDR3 DNA: TGTGCCAGCAGCCTGAGTCGGGGGGGGCGACAAGAAAAACTGTTTTTT. Protein product: CASSLSRGGRQEKLFF.

This CDR3 reads CASSPRGLAGSTGELFF. The CDR3 nucleotides read TGTGCCAGCAGCCCTCGAGGACTAGCGGGAAGCACCGGGGAGCTGTTTTTT. The chain links TRBV11-3 to TRBJ2-2; 12 bases align to TRBD2. This CDR3 spans 17 amino acids. Trimming at V came to 5 bases and at J to 4 bases, leaving 8 bases not matched to a gene. Germline CDR1 is SGHNT and CDR2 is YENEEA.

This chain joins TRBV9 and TRBJ1-2, with D uncertain. Germline CDR1 and CDR2: SGDLS and YYNGEE. The V and J ends lost 0 bases and 4 bases respectively, with 13 bases between them. The CDR3 extends over 15 amino acids. The CDR3 DNA reads as TGTGCCAGCAGCGTAGCGGGAGGATCCGGCTATGGCTACACCTTC. As protein: CASSVAGGSGYGYTF.

The chain has TRBV5-1 and TRBJ2-2; D is possibly TRBD1 (5 bases). V was cut by 0 bases and J by 3 bases, with 9 bases left in between. The CDR3 has 15 amino acids. The germline V gene encodes CDR1 SGHRS and CDR2 YFSETQ. The CDR3 DNA reads TGCGCCAGCAGCTTGGAAGGGGCAGACACCGGGGAGCTGTTTTTT. This gives the protein CASSLEGADTGELFF.

On this clone itself: The germline gene is not matched at one end of the junction; a read error may be the cause. The V call is TRBV15, the J call TRBJ2-7; D perhaps matches TRBD1 (5 bases). The CDR3 length is 15 residues. The germline gives CDR1 LNHNV, CDR2 YYDKDF (reference sequence). CDR3 DNA: TGTGCCATCAGCAGAGATTACAGGATAAACTACGAGCAGTACTTC. Translated, it gives CAISRDYRINYEQYF.

The chain employs TRBV7-7 and TRBJ2-2, with a possible D match to TRBD1 (6 bases). This CDR3 spans 14 amino acids. The V end was cut by 5 bases, the J end by 1 base, with 8 bases between. CDR1 is SSHAT, CDR2 FNYEAQ, per germline (reference sequence). CDR3 sequence (DNA): TGTGCCAGCAGCCCGGGACAGAACACCGGGGAGCTGTTTTTT. It specifies CASSPGQNTGELFF.

The chain has TRBV7-3 and TRBJ2-1; weak D call: TRBD2 (6 bases). Germline-derived CDR1 and CDR2 are SGHTA and FQGTGA. V shed 1 base and J shed 1 base, with 8 bases lying between them. The CDR3 length is 15 residues. In nucleotides, the CDR3 is TGTGCCAGCAGCTTAATGGAGGGTTCCTACAATGAGCAGTTCTTC. It yields the protein CASSLMEGSYNEQFF.